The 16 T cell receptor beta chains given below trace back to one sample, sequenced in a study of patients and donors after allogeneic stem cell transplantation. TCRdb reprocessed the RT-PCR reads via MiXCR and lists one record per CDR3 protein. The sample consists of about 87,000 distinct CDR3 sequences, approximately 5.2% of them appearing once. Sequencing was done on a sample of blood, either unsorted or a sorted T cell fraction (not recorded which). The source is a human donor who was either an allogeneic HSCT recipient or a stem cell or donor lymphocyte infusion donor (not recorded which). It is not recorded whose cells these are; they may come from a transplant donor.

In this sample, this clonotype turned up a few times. As DNA, the CDR3 is TGCGCCAGCAGCTCGTTAGGGGGAACCCATGTGGTCGATACGCAGTATTTT. Its translation: CASSSLGGTHVVDTQYF. The V and J genes are TRBV5-1 and TRBJ2-3; perhaps TRBD1 as D (6 bases). The CDR3 loop spans 17 amino acids. V was shortened by 3 bases and J by 6 bases, with 23 bases between the two germline ends. Germline V CDR1 and CDR2: SGHRS, YFSETQ.

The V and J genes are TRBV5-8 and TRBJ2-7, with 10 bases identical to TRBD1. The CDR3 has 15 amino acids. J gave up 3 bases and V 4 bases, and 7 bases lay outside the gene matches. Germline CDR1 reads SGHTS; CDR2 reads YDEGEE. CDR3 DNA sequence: TGTGCCAGCAGCACGACAGGGGGCGGGTTCTACGAGCAGTACTTC. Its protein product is CASSTTGGGFYEQYF.

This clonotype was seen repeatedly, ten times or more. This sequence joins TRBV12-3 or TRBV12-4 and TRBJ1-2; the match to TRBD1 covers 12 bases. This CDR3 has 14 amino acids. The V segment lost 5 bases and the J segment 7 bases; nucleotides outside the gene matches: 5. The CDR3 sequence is CASSLRDRGLGYTF. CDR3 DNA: TGTGCCAGCAGTCTCAGGGACAGGGGGCTTGGCTACACCTTC.

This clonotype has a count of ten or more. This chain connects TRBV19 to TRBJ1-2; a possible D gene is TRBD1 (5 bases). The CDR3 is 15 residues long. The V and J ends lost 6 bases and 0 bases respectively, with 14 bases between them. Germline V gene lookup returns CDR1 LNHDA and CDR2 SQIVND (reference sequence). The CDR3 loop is CASRDGSGANYGYTF. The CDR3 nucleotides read TGTGCCAGTAGAGACGGATCGGGGGCTAACTATGGCTACACCTTC.

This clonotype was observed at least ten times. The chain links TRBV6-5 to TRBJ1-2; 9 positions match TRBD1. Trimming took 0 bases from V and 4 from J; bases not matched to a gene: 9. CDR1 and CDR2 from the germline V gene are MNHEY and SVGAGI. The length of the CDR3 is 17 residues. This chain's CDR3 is CASSYSPGTGLFYGYTF. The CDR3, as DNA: TGTGCCAGCAGTTACTCTCCCGGGACAGGGCTTTTCTATGGCTACACCTTC.

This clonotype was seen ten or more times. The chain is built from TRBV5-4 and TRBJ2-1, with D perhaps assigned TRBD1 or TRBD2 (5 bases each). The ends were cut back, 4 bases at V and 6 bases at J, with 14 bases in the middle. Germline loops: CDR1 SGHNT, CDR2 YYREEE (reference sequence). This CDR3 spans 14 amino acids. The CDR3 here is CASSPEWGRNEQFF. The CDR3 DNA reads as TGTGCCAGCAGCCCGGAGTGGGGACGCAATGAGCAGTTCTTC.

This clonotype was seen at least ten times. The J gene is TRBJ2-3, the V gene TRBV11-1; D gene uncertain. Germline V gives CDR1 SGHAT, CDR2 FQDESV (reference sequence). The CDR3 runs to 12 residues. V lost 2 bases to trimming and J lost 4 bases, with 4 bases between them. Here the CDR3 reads CASSLQPDTQYF. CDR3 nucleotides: TGTGCCAGCAGCTTACAACCAGATACGCAGTATTTT. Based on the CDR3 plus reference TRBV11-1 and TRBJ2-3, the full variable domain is EAEVAQSPRYKITEKSQAVAFWCDPISGHATLYWYRQILGQGPELLVQFQDESVVDDSQLPKDRFSAERLKGVDSTLKIQPAELGDSAMYLCASSLQPDTQYFGPGTRLTVL.

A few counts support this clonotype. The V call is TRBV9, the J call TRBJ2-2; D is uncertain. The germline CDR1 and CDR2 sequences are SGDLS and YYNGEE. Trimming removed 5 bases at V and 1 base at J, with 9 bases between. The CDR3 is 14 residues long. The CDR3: CASRVSGNTGELFF. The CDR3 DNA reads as TGTGCCAGCAGGGTTTCAGGGAACACCGGGGAGCTGTTTTTT.

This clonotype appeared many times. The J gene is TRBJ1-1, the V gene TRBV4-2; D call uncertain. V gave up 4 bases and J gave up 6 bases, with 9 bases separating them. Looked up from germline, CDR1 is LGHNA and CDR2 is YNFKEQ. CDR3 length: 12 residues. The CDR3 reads CASSRVGAEAFF. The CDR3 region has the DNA TGTGCCAGCAGCCGAGTGGGAGCTGAAGCTTTCTTT.

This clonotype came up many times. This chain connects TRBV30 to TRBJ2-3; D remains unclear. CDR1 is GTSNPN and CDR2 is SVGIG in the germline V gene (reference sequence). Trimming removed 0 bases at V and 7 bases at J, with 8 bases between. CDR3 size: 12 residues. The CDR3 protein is CAWSVSIYTQYF. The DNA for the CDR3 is TGTGCCTGGAGTGTATCGATATATACGCAGTATTTT.

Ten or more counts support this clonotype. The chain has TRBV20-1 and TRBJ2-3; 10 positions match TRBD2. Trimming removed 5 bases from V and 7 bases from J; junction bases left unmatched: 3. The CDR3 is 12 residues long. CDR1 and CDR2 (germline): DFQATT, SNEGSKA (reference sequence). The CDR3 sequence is CSALSGRNTQYF. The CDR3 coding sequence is TGCAGTGCTCTTAGCGGGAGGAATACGCAGTATTTT.

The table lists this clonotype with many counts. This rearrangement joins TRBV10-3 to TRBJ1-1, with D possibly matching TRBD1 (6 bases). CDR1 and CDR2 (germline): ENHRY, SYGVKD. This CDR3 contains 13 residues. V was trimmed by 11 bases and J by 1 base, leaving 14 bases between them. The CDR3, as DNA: TGTGCCGCACAGGGATTTAAGAACACTGAAGCTTTCTTT. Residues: CAAQGFKNTEAFF.

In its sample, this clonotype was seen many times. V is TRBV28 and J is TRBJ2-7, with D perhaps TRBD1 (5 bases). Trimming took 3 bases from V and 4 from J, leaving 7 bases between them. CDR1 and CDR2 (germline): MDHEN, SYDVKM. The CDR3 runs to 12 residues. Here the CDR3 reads CASSLTAYEQYF. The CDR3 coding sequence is TGTGCCAGCAGTTTGACAGCGTACGAGCAGTACTTC.

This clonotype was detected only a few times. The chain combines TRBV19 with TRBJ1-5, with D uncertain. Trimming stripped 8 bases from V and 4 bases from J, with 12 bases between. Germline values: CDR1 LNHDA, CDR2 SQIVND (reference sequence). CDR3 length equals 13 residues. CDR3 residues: CASQFGGNQPQHF. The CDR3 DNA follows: TGTGCCAGTCAGTTTGGCGGGAATCAGCCCCAGCATTTT.

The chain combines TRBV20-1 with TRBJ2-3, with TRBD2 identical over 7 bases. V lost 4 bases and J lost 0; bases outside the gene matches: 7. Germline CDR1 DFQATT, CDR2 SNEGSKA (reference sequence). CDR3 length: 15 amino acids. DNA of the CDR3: TGCAGTGCTAACGGGGGAGCGGGAAGCACAGATACGCAGTATTTT. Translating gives CSANGGAGSTDTQYF.

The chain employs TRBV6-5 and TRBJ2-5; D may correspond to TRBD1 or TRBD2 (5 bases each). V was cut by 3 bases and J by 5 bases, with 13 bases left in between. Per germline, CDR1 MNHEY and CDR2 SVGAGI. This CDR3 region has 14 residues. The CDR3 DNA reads TGTGCCAGCAGTTATGGCTACGAGGGGGAGACCCAGTACTTC. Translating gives CASSYGYEGETQYF.